This T cell receptor beta chain was obtained from a study of human T cells and chemical hapten exposure. Study details: The study lasted 20 to 25 weeks, and patients were dosed weekly with diphenylcyclopropenone on the scalp throughout. Overall study results and limits: No change in TCRs above 1 in 1000 frequency was produced by DPC sensitization. Against controls, expanded TCRs gave rise to significantly more large CDR3 similarity clusters.

On this clonotype itself: Its antigen is unknown.

Each CDR3 protein gets one entry after TCRdb re-called the RACE reads with MiXCR. Of 56,000 or so distinct CDR3 sequences in the sample, 9.6% are singletons; the top ten hold around a tenth. The CDR3 totals 15 residues. The germline V gene has CDR1 LGHDT and CDR2 YNNKEL (reference sequence). The V segment lost 4 bases and the J segment 2 bases; nucleotides outside the gene matches: 2. As for time point: pre-sensitization, week 0. Treatment denoted: therapeutic diphenylcyclopropenone sensitization with weekly scalp DPC. Extraction yielded total RNA from whole blood (unfractionated). Sequencing was performed on whole blood, taken in connection with sensitization to the hapten diphenylcyclopropenone (DPC). The chain has TRBV3-1 and TRBJ2-2; 9 positions match TRBD2. The receptor was isolated from a woman aged 25-40 years with alopecia areata. Some clones in this sample may be carry-over from other donors' samples. CDR3 protein: CASSLAGVNTGELFF. The CDR3 region has the DNA TGTGCCAGCAGCCTAGCGGGGGTAAACACCGGGGAGCTGTTTTTT.